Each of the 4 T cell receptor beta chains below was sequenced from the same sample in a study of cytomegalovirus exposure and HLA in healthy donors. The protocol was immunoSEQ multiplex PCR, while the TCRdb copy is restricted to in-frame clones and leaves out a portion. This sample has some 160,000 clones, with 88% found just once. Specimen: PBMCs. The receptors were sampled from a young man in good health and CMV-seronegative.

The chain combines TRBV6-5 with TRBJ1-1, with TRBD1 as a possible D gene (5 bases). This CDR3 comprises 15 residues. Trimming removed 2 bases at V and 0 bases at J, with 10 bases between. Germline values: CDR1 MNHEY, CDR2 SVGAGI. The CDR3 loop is CASSYGGTLNTEAFF. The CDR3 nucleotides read TGTGCCAGCAGTTACGGGGGGACCTTGAACACTGAAGCTTTCTTT.

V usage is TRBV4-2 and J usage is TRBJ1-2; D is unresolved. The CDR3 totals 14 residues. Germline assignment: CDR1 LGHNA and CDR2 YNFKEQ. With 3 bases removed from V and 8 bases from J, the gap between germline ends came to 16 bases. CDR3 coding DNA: TGTGCCAGCAGCCAGGAGGCAACATCGGGAGGCTACACCTTC. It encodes CASSQEATSGGYTF.

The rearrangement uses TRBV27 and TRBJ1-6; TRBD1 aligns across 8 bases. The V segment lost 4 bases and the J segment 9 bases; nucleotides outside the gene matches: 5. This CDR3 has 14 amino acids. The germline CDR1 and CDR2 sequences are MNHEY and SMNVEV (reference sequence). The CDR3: CASSSGGAGSPLHF. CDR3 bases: TGTGCCAGCAGTTCAGGGGGCGCAGGTTCACCCCTCCACTTT.

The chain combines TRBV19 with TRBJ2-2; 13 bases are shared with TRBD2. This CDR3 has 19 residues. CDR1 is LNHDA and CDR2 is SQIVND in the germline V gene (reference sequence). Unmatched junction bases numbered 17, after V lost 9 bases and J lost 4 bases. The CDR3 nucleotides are TGTGCCAGCAGCACCGGGACTAGCGGGACGAGATGGGGCACCGGGGAGCTGTTTTTT. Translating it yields CASSTGTSGTRWGTGELFF. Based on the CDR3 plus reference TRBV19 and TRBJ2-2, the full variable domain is DGGITQSPKYLFRKEGQNVTLSCEQNLNHDAMYWYRQDPGQGLRLIYYSQIVNDFQKGDIAEGYSVSREKKESFPLTVTSAQKNPTAFYLCASSTGTSGTRWGTGELFFGEGSRLTVL.